This entry lists 11 T cell receptor beta chains sequenced from one sample in a study of blood T cell repertoires in COVID-19. Here immunoSEQ multiplex PCR was the method, and the copy in TCRdb shows in-frame clones only, minus some. Among about 35,000 clones, around 80% were seen once, and the ten largest hold roughly two fifths. The sequencing input was peripheral blood. Receptors were obtained from a man of 80 years or more with active or convalescent COVID-19.

This clone turned up a few times. CDR3 nucleotide sequence: TGTGCCACCAGTGATTTAGTAGATGGCTACACCTTC. This codes for CATSDLVDGYTF. The chain combines TRBV24-1 with TRBJ1-2; no firm D call. CDR1 is KGHDR, CDR2 SFDVKD, per germline. Trimming removed 1 base from V and 6 bases from J, with 5 bases in between. The CDR3 extends over 12 amino acids.

The gene calls are TRBV4-1 and TRBJ2-7, with 11 bases lining up with TRBD1. Germline trimming cut 4 bases from V and 3 bases from J; bases unmatched to any gene: 5. The CDR3 extends over 15 amino acids. Germline-derived CDR1 and CDR2 are MGHRA and YSYEKL. The CDR3 region is CASSPGTGGLYEQYF. In DNA, the CDR3 is TGCGCCAGCAGCCCGGGGACAGGGGGTCTCTACGAGCAGTACTTC.

This clone came up a few times. The sample has other DNA sequences that encode this CDR3 too. This rearrangement joins TRBV7-9 to TRBJ2-1; a weak D match, TRBD2 (5 bases). In germline, CDR1 is SEHNR, CDR2 FQNEAQ (reference sequence). The CDR3 totals 17 residues. V lost 3 bases, J lost 0 bases, and 15 bases lay in between. The CDR3 reads CASSLVGRASSYNEQFF. Here the CDR3 DNA reads TGTGCCAGCAGCTTGGTAGGGCGGGCCAGCTCCTACAATGAGCAGTTCTTC.

The chain is built from TRBV5-6 and TRBJ2-7; TRBD1 matches 7 bases. Unmatched junction bases numbered 5, after V lost 3 bases and J lost 5 bases. Germline-derived CDR1 and CDR2 are SGHDT and YYEEEE. CDR3 length equals 13 residues. The CDR3 protein is CASSSGQSDEQYF. As DNA, the CDR3 is TGTGCCAGCAGCTCGGGACAGTCCGACGAGCAGTACTTC.

The CDR3 DNA reads TGTGCCAGCAGTTTAGGTAGACAGGGCTCCTACGAGCAGTACTTC. This translates into CASSLGRQGSYEQYF. This sequence joins TRBV27 and TRBJ2-7; the match to TRBD1 covers 7 bases. J was trimmed by 0 bases and V by 2 bases; bases with no gene match: 4. CDR1 is MNHEY, CDR2 SMNVEV, per germline (reference sequence). The CDR3 runs to 15 residues.

The chain combines TRBV6-6 with TRBJ1-5; no definite D call. V was pared by 7 bases and J by 7 bases, with 17 bases between. The CDR3 is made up of 14 amino acids. CDR1 and CDR2 (germline): MNHNY, SVGAGI (reference sequence). Here the CDR3 DNA reads TGTGCCAGCATCTCCTCGGGGTCGGGGCAGCCCCAGCATTTT. Encoded protein: CASISSGSGQPQHF.

The chain couples TRBV25-1 to TRBJ1-2, with TRBD1 matching 8 bases. Germline V gene data show CDR1 as MGHDK and CDR2 as SYGVNS. J was trimmed by 8 bases and V by 8 bases; bases with no gene match: 4. CDR3 length equals 11 residues. This CDR3 is CASETGAGYTF. CDR3 DNA sequence: TGTGCCAGCGAGACAGGGGCCGGCTACACCTTC.

This clone counts as medium-sized. The chain couples TRBV7-2 to TRBJ1-2; perhaps TRBD1 as D (5 bases). V dropped 1 base and J dropped 8 bases, with 8 bases sitting between them. This CDR3 is 12 amino acids long. Germline values: CDR1 SGHTA, CDR2 FQGNSA. CDR3 amino acids: CASSLGGEGYTF. Written as DNA, the CDR3 is TGTGCCAGCAGCTTAGGGGGGGAGGGCTACACCTTC.

The table lists this clone with a few counts. This sequence joins TRBV19 and TRBJ1-5; D perhaps matches TRBD1 (6 bases). Between the trimmed V and J ends, which lost 8 bases and 3 bases, there was a span of 17 bases. The CDR3 runs to 15 residues. Germline CDR1 and CDR2: LNHDA and SQIVND (reference sequence). This CDR3 is CASFNPGGLNQPQHF. The CDR3 nucleotides read TGTGCCAGTTTTAACCCCGGGGGGCTCAATCAGCCCCAGCATTTT. The full variable domain, its missing parts supplied by reference TRBV19 and TRBJ1-5, is DGGITQSPKYLFRKEGQNVTLSCEQNLNHDAMYWYRQDPGQGLRLIYYSQIVNDFQKGDIAEGYSVSREKKESFPLTVTSAQKNPTAFYLCASFNPGGLNQPQHFGDGTRLSIL.

The CDR3 sequence: CATSDTREGQETQYF. CDR3 DNA sequence: TGTGCCACCAGTGATACGCGAGAGGGCCAAGAGACCCAGTACTTC. This chain uses TRBV24-1 with TRBJ2-5; maybe TRBD2 (5 bases). Germline-derived CDR1 and CDR2 are KGHDR and SFDVKD. The CDR3 length is 15 residues. With 3 bases removed from V and 1 base from J, the gap between germline ends came to 11 bases.

The chain employs TRBV27 and TRBJ2-7; a possible D gene is TRBD2 (5 bases). In germline, CDR1 is MNHEY, CDR2 SMNVEV (reference sequence). CDR3 length: 13 residues. V was pared by 3 bases and J by 10 bases, with 16 bases between. The CDR3 nucleotides are TGTGCCAGCAGTTTTACTTACCGGGAAAAACAGTACTTC. It codes for CASSFTYREKQYF.